The clone carrying this T cell receptor (beta chain) was counted a few times. What it binds is unknown. These data come from a study of T cells after yellow fever vaccination. Turning to the study itself: Preparation of the low-cell-number fractions used SMART-Seq v4 Ultra Low Input. Regarding the study as a whole: It was a weaker secondary response, yet one that peaked faster, at day 5 versus 15. From the bulk population, abundant clonotypes could contaminate and appear within FACS-sorted repertoires.

A universal primer site and UMIs were added as TCR cDNA was made by 5'RACE template switching. TCRdb passed the 5' RACE reads through MiXCR, listing each CDR3 protein once. The sample shows approximately 110,000 distinct CDR3 sequences, more than 7.5% of them seen only once. V shed 4 bases, J shed 2 bases, and the junction held 8 bases outside the gene matches. Germline CDR1 SGHKS, CDR2 YYEKEE (reference sequence). The CDR3 runs to 15 residues. The chain couples TRBV5-5 to TRBJ2-5; 7 bases align to TRBD1. Sequenced material: CD8+ T cells sorted from PBMCs, taken 45 days after the yellow fever booster vaccination. This TCR derives from a young man who received the YFV17D yellow fever vaccine. The CDR3 region has the DNA TGTGCCAGCAGCCGAAGGGACAGCCCTCAAGAGACCCAGTACTTC. Residues: CASSRRDSPQETQYF.